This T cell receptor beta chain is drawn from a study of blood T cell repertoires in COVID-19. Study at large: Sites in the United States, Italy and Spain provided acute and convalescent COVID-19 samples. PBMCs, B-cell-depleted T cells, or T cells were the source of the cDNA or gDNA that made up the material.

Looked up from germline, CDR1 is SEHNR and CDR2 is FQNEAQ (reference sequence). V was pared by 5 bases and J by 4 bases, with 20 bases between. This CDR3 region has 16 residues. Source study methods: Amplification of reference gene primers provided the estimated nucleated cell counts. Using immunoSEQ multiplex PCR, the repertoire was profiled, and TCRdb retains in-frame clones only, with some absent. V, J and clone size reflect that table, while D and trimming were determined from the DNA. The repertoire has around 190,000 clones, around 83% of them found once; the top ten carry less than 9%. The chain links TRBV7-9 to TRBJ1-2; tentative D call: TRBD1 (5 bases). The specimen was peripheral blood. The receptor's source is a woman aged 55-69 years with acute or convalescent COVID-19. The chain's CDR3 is CASSPQGVTGGYGYTF. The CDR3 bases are TGTGCCAGCAGCCCACAAGGGGTAACTGGCGGCTATGGCTACACCTTC.